The rows below give T cell receptor beta chains drawn from one sample of a study of molecular identifiers for immune sequencing clone quantification. TCRdb redid the calling of the PCR reads with MiXCR, one entry per CDR3 protein. Among approximately 670,000 distinct CDR3 sequences listed, 15% to 20% were seen once. The sample consisted of naive CD8+ T cells from blood, with Jurkat cell RNA spiked in. Source of these receptors: a human donor in good health. Some libraries in this study had Jurkat cell RNA spiked in. Both conserved end residues are part of each CDR3. Fields, in order: V gene, CDR3 protein.

v_call: TRBV27
cdr3_aa: CASSFWTDNEQFF

v_call: TRBV30
cdr3_aa: CAWSVLGLADMTSYEQYF

v_call: TRBV5-6
cdr3_aa: CASSDRDSPYEKLFF

v_call: TRBV5-4
cdr3_aa: CASSSTGGANTGELFF

v_call: TRBV27
cdr3_aa: CASSPLDRSGVLAQYF

v_call: TRBV7-2
cdr3_aa: CASSFRLAGNYEQYF

v_call: TRBV2
cdr3_aa: CASRHNFPGLAIYEQYF

v_call: TRBV19
cdr3_aa: CASNLSGSSPLHF

v_call: TRBV11-2
cdr3_aa: CASSLGGGEVYEQYF

v_call: TRBV27
cdr3_aa: CASSLSLTGDEAFF

v_call: TRBV20-1
cdr3_aa: CSANYGQGVRDTQYF

v_call: TRBV27
cdr3_aa: CASSLRLGLNSPLHF

v_call: TRBV29-1
cdr3_aa: CSAPGVDTQYF

v_call: TRBV6-5
cdr3_aa: CASGNTEAFF

v_call: TRBV5-6
cdr3_aa: CASSLGTWTEAFF

v_call: TRBV19
cdr3_aa: CASSMVGGDTQYF

v_call: TRBV29-1
cdr3_aa: CSVTPSGRLTDTQYF

v_call: TRBV30
cdr3_aa: CAWMGRFNTEAFF

v_call: TRBV5-6
cdr3_aa: CASSYGTGPQPQHF

v_call: TRBV7-9
cdr3_aa: CASSELAPSTDTQYF